These T cell receptor beta chains were read from a single sample in a study of neurological immune-mediated disorders. MiXCR, run by TCRdb on the 5' RACE reads, gives a single entry per CDR3 protein. In the table there are some 29,000 distinct CDR3 sequences, 12% of which are singletons. Sequenced material: PBMCs. These receptors were collected from a woman aged 55-69 years in good health. Each CDR3 is given with its conserved first and last residue. A D gene is named only where the DNA matches it firmly. The size of a clone is reported for some rows only, either as once, few or many, or as a class for expanded clones.

CDR3 DNA: TGTGCCAGCACAAAGAGGGCTAGCACTGAAGCTTTCTTT
CDR3 protein: CASTKRASTEAFF
V gene: TRBV28
clone size: many
CDR3 length: 13
D gene: NA
J gene: TRBJ1-1

CDR3 DNA: TGCGCCAGCAGCCAAGTCAGTCAGTCGGATTCACCCCTCCACTTT
CDR3 protein: CASSQVSQSDSPLHF
V gene: TRBV4-3
clone size: many
CDR3 length: 15
D gene: NA
J gene: TRBJ1-6

CDR3 DNA: TGTGCCAGCAGTTCCTGGACAGGCTCCTACAATGAGCAGTTCTTC
CDR3 protein: CASSSWTGSYNEQFF
V gene: TRBV2
clone size: many
CDR3 length: 15
D gene: TRBD1
J gene: TRBJ2-1

CDR3 DNA: TGTGCCAGCAGGGGCGGGACAGCATACAATGAGCAGTTCTTC
CDR3 protein: CASRGGTAYNEQFF
V gene: TRBV7-9
clone size: NA
CDR3 length: 14
D gene: NA
J gene: TRBJ2-1

CDR3 DNA: TGTGCCAGCAGTCCCGTAAAACGTAATAATTCACCCCTCCACTTT
CDR3 protein: CASSPVKRNNSPLHF
V gene: TRBV6-5
clone size: many
CDR3 length: 15
D gene: NA
J gene: TRBJ1-6

CDR3 DNA: TGTGCCAGCAGCGCGGGATGGACAGGGGGCTATGGCTACACCTTC
CDR3 protein: CASSAGWTGGYGYTF
V gene: TRBV9
clone size: few
CDR3 length: 15
D gene: TRBD1
J gene: TRBJ1-2

CDR3 DNA: TGTGCCAGCAGTCTGGGCAGGGTGTCGTGGGACGGGGAGCTGTTTTTT
CDR3 protein: CASSLGRVSWDGELFF
V gene: TRBV27
clone size: many
CDR3 length: 16
D gene: NA
J gene: TRBJ2-2

CDR3 DNA: TGTGCCAGCACCGTTACCGGCGGGGGGGGATACAATGAGCAGTTCTTC
CDR3 protein: CASTVTGGGGYNEQFF
V gene: TRBV6-5
clone size: many
CDR3 length: 16
D gene: TRBD2
J gene: TRBJ2-1

CDR3 DNA: TGTGCCAGCAGTCAACTAGCGGAGATGACAGATACGCAGTATTTT
CDR3 protein: CASSQLAEMTDTQYF
V gene: TRBV5-5
clone size: many
CDR3 length: 15
D gene: TRBD2
J gene: TRBJ2-3

CDR3 DNA: TGTGCCAGCAGCTTATGGACAGCCGAACCTCCATTCTTC
CDR3 protein: CASSLWTAEPPFF
V gene: TRBV5-5
clone size: medium-sized
CDR3 length: 13
D gene: NA
J gene: TRBJ1-2

CDR3 DNA: TGTGCCAGCAGCCAAGATTGGGTGGGACAGGGAGACTACGAGCAGTACTTC
CDR3 protein: CASSQDWVGQGDYEQYF
V gene: TRBV4-2
clone size: many
CDR3 length: 17
D gene: TRBD1
J gene: TRBJ2-7

CDR3 DNA: TGCAGTGCTCCTCGTGGGGCGGGGGGGCCCCACGAGCAGTACTTC
CDR3 protein: CSAPRGAGGPHEQYF
V gene: TRBV20-1
clone size: many
CDR3 length: 15
D gene: TRBD2
J gene: TRBJ2-7

CDR3 DNA: TGCAGTGCTCTCAGGGGCCCGGGACCCAATGAGCAGTTCTTC
CDR3 protein: CSALRGPGPNEQFF
V gene: TRBV20-1
clone size: many
CDR3 length: 14
D gene: NA
J gene: TRBJ2-1

CDR3 DNA: TGTGCCAGCAGCCGGGACAGCCCCTACTATGGCTACACCTTC
CDR3 protein: CASSRDSPYYGYTF
V gene: TRBV6-5
clone size: many
CDR3 length: 14
D gene: TRBD1
J gene: TRBJ1-2

CDR3 DNA: TGTGCCAGCAGTGCGGGGCCCACTGAAGCTTTCTTT
CDR3 protein: CASSAGPTEAFF
V gene: TRBV12-3/TRBV12-4
clone size: many
CDR3 length: 12
D gene: NA
J gene: TRBJ1-1

CDR3 DNA: TGCGCCAGCAGCTTGATGGGGGCGAACGAGCAGTACTTC
CDR3 protein: CASSLMGANEQYF
V gene: TRBV5-1
clone size: many
CDR3 length: 13
D gene: NA
J gene: TRBJ2-7

CDR3 DNA: TGCAGTGCTAGAGATTTTGGGACGAGAGAGCAGTACTTC
CDR3 protein: CSARDFGTREQYF
V gene: TRBV20-1
clone size: many
CDR3 length: 13
D gene: NA
J gene: TRBJ2-7

CDR3 DNA: TGCGCCAGCAGCCCTAATTCGGGCACTGAAGCTTTCTTT
CDR3 protein: CASSPNSGTEAFF
V gene: TRBV5-1
clone size: many
CDR3 length: 13
D gene: NA
J gene: TRBJ1-1

CDR3 DNA: TGCAGTGCTAGAGATCCCGCCAGGGGTGTATCTGCCCAGCATTTT
CDR3 protein: CSARDPARGVSAQHF
V gene: TRBV20-1
clone size: many
CDR3 length: 15
D gene: NA
J gene: TRBJ1-5

CDR3 DNA: TGTGCCAGCAGCCCGTGGACAGGGACGGGGGGAAGGCAGTACTTC
CDR3 protein: CASSPWTGTGGRQYF
V gene: TRBV7-2
clone size: many
CDR3 length: 15
D gene: NA
J gene: TRBJ2-7

CDR3 DNA: TGTGCCAGCAGCCCGTTGATCGGGGATGAGCAGTTCTTC
CDR3 protein: CASSPLIGDEQFF
V gene: TRBV5-6
clone size: many
CDR3 length: 13
D gene: NA
J gene: TRBJ2-1

CDR3 DNA: TGTGCCAGCAGTCTCGGGACAGAGGCTGACGAGCAGTACTTC
CDR3 protein: CASSLGTEADEQYF
V gene: TRBV12-3/TRBV12-4
clone size: NA
CDR3 length: 14
D gene: TRBD1
J gene: TRBJ2-7

CDR3 DNA: TGTGCCAGCAGCGCAACTCGCTTACAGGGATCCTACGAGCAGTACTTC
CDR3 protein: CASSATRLQGSYEQYF
V gene: TRBV2
clone size: NA
CDR3 length: 16
D gene: NA
J gene: TRBJ2-7

CDR3 DNA: TGTGCCAGCAGCTTGCGTGCAGATACGCAGTATTTT
CDR3 protein: CASSLRADTQYF
V gene: TRBV5-8
clone size: many
CDR3 length: 12
D gene: NA
J gene: TRBJ2-3

CDR3 DNA: TGTGCCAGTAGTGAAGCCTGGACACTGGTGCCCTTC
CDR3 protein: CASSEAWTLVPF
V gene: TRBV2
clone size: NA
CDR3 length: 12
D gene: NA
J gene: TRBJ2-4

CDR3 DNA: TGTGCCAGCAGTGAATCTCACCTCTCGGAGACCCAGTACTTC
CDR3 protein: CASSESHLSETQYF
V gene: TRBV25-1
clone size: many
CDR3 length: 14
D gene: NA
J gene: TRBJ2-5

CDR3 DNA: TGTGCCAGCAGTTACGGGACTAGCGGTTACGAGCAGTACTTC
CDR3 protein: CASSYGTSGYEQYF
V gene: TRBV6-6
clone size: many
CDR3 length: 14
D gene: TRBD2
J gene: TRBJ2-7

CDR3 DNA: TGCGCCAGCAGCCTGGGTACAGGGGGCAATGAGCAGTTCTTC
CDR3 protein: CASSLGTGGNEQFF
V gene: TRBV5-1
clone size: many
CDR3 length: 14
D gene: TRBD1
J gene: TRBJ2-1

CDR3 DNA: TGCGCCAGCAGCTTACCTACAGGGGGCGTAGGGGAAGCTTTCTTT
CDR3 protein: CASSLPTGGVGEAFF
V gene: TRBV5-1
clone size: many
CDR3 length: 15
D gene: TRBD1
J gene: TRBJ1-1

CDR3 DNA: TGTGCCACCAGTGAGGGGGGGCCAGCAGATACGCAGTATTTT
CDR3 protein: CATSEGGPADTQYF
V gene: TRBV24-1
clone size: many
CDR3 length: 14
D gene: NA
J gene: TRBJ2-3

CDR3 DNA: TGTGCCAGCACCCCGAGGGCAGCTTTCAATGAGCAGTTCTTC
CDR3 protein: CASTPRAAFNEQFF
V gene: TRBV6-2/TRBV6-3
clone size: many
CDR3 length: 14
D gene: NA
J gene: TRBJ2-1

CDR3 DNA: TGTGCCAGCAGCTTGGGACAGTTCTATGGCTACACCTTC
CDR3 protein: CASSLGQFYGYTF
V gene: TRBV3-1
clone size: many
CDR3 length: 13
D gene: TRBD1
J gene: TRBJ1-2

CDR3 DNA: TGCAGTGCAGTAGCGGGTTACGAGCAGTACTTC
CDR3 protein: CSAVAGYEQYF
V gene: TRBV20-1
clone size: many
CDR3 length: 11
D gene: TRBD2
J gene: TRBJ2-7

CDR3 DNA: TGTGCCACCAGTGACAGCACAGATACGCAGTATTTT
CDR3 protein: CATSDSTDTQYF
V gene: TRBV24-1
clone size: many
CDR3 length: 12
D gene: NA
J gene: TRBJ2-3

CDR3 DNA: TGTGCCGCTGGGGCGTTCAATGAGCAGTTCTTC
CDR3 protein: CAAGAFNEQFF
V gene: TRBV7-8
clone size: few
CDR3 length: 11
D gene: NA
J gene: TRBJ2-1

CDR3 DNA: TGTGCCAGCAGCGGGGCCAAATACAATGAGCAGTTCTTC
CDR3 protein: CASSGAKYNEQFF
V gene: TRBV5-5
clone size: many
CDR3 length: 13
D gene: NA
J gene: TRBJ2-1

CDR3 DNA: TGTGCCAGCAGTCCTCCGACAGGGACCGCTGGAAACACCATATATTTT
CDR3 protein: CASSPPTGTAGNTIYF
V gene: TRBV12-3/TRBV12-4
clone size: few
CDR3 length: 16
D gene: TRBD1
J gene: TRBJ1-3

CDR3 DNA: TGCAGCGTTGAAGTTAGGACAACGAGCTCCTACGAGCAGTACTTC
CDR3 protein: CSVEVRTTSSYEQYF
V gene: TRBV29-1
clone size: many
CDR3 length: 15
D gene: NA
J gene: TRBJ2-7

CDR3 DNA: TGCGCCAGCAACCTGGCCGGCCCCCTGTTCGAGGAGCTGTTTTTT
CDR3 protein: CASNLAGPLFEELFF
V gene: TRBV5-1
clone size: many
CDR3 length: 15
D gene: NA
J gene: TRBJ2-2

CDR3 DNA: TGCAGTGCGACCGGGACAGACACGAACACCGGGGAGCTGTTTTTT
CDR3 protein: CSATGTDTNTGELFF
V gene: TRBV20-1
clone size: many
CDR3 length: 15
D gene: TRBD1
J gene: TRBJ2-2

CDR3 DNA: TGTGCCAGCAGCCCATTGGGGGGCGCGACAGATACGCAGTATTTT
CDR3 protein: CASSPLGGATDTQYF
V gene: TRBV28
clone size: medium-sized
CDR3 length: 15
D gene: NA
J gene: TRBJ2-3

CDR3 DNA: TGCGCCAGCAGCTTGGCAGTAGCGGGGGGCCAAGAGACCCAGTACTTC
CDR3 protein: CASSLAVAGGQETQYF
V gene: TRBV5-1
clone size: many
CDR3 length: 16
D gene: TRBD2
J gene: TRBJ2-5

CDR3 DNA: TGTGCCAGCAGTTCATCCCGGGATGCCTACGAGCAGTACTTC
CDR3 protein: CASSSSRDAYEQYF
V gene: TRBV28
clone size: many
CDR3 length: 14
D gene: NA
J gene: TRBJ2-7

CDR3 DNA: TGTGGCAGCAATGACGCAGGGGGCGACGGGGAAAAACTGTTTTTT
CDR3 protein: CGSNDAGGDGEKLFF
V gene: TRBV2
clone size: once
CDR3 length: 15
D gene: TRBD1
J gene: TRBJ1-4

CDR3 DNA: TGCGCCAGCAGCTTAAATCCGGGACAGGGGAAGAACACTGAAGCTTTCTTT
CDR3 protein: CASSLNPGQGKNTEAFF
V gene: TRBV5-1
clone size: many
CDR3 length: 17
D gene: TRBD1
J gene: TRBJ1-1